The rows below give T cell receptor beta chains drawn from one sample of a study of blood T cell repertoires in COVID-19. Measured with immunoSEQ multiplex PCR; TCRdb has only the in-frame clones, and not every one. The sample carries about 240,000 clones, about 70% recorded once. The sample taken for sequencing was peripheral blood. The source of these receptors is a woman aged 80 or over with acute or convalescent COVID-19. Both conserved end residues are part of each CDR3. D genes are given only for firm matches. Clone size is not always given. Where it is, it says once, few, many or a class for expanded clones.

V gene: TRBV4-3; clone size: many; J gene: TRBJ2-1; D gene: -; CDR3 DNA: TGCGCCAGCAGCCAAGATCTTTTACGATCAGGGTTCAATGAGCAGTTCTTC; CDR3 protein: CASSQDLLRSGFNEQFF
V gene: TRBV24-1; clone size: -; J gene: TRBJ2-2; D gene: -; CDR3 DNA: TGTGCCATACAACAAAACACCGGGGAGCTGTTTTTT; CDR3 protein: CAIQQNTGELFF
V gene: TRBV11-1; clone size: -; J gene: TRBJ1-2; D gene: -; CDR3 DNA: TGTGCCAGCAGCTTAGATGAGGGAGGCTACACCTTC; CDR3 protein: CASSLDEGGYTF
V gene: TRBV5-4; clone size: -; J gene: TRBJ1-2; D gene: -; CDR3 DNA: TGTGCCAGCAGACCTACAGGGAATAACTATGGCTACACCTTC; CDR3 protein: CASRPTGNNYGYTF
V gene: TRBV18; clone size: -; J gene: TRBJ2-6; D gene: -; CDR3 DNA: TGTGCCAGCTCATCCGTCTACCAGGGGGGTAGTGGGGCCAACGTCCTGACTTTC; CDR3 protein: CASSSVYQGGSGANVLTF
V gene: TRBV25-1; clone size: -; J gene: TRBJ1-1; D gene: -; CDR3 DNA: TGTGCCAGCAGTGAATTTCAGATTACTGAAGCTTTCTTT; CDR3 protein: CASSEFQITEAFF
V gene: TRBV5-4; clone size: -; J gene: TRBJ1-2; D gene: -; CDR3 DNA: TGTGCCAGCAGCCCAGGGGATGGCTACACCTTC; CDR3 protein: CASSPGDGYTF
V gene: TRBV7-2; clone size: few; J gene: TRBJ1-1; D gene: -; CDR3 DNA: TGTGCCAGCAGCTTAGGGCAGGGGGAAGCTTTCTTT; CDR3 protein: CASSLGQGEAFF
V gene: TRBV11-2; clone size: -; J gene: TRBJ1-1; D gene: -; CDR3 DNA: TGTGCCAGCAGCTTAAACCCGAGCGGGGGGGCTTTCTTT; CDR3 protein: CASSLNPSGGAFF
V gene: TRBV5-4; clone size: once; J gene: TRBJ1-2; D gene: -; CDR3 DNA: TGTGCCAGCAGCTTACTTCGTGACACCTCTTCCACCTATGGCTACACCTTC; CDR3 protein: CASSLLRDTSSTYGYTF
V gene: TRBV6-1; clone size: -; J gene: TRBJ2-7; D gene: -; CDR3 DNA: TGTGCCAGCAGTGAACGGTCCGCGCACCTCTCCTACGAGCAGTACTTC; CDR3 protein: CASSERSAHLSYEQYF
V gene: TRBV15; clone size: -; J gene: TRBJ2-7; D gene: -; CDR3 DNA: TGTGCCACCAGCAGAGCCTACAGAGACGAGCAGTACTTC; CDR3 protein: CATSRAYRDEQYF
V gene: TRBV7-2; clone size: -; J gene: TRBJ1-5; D gene: TRBD1; CDR3 DNA: TGTGCCAGCAGCTTAGGCAGGGGGTCCCTTTATAGCAATCAGCCCCAGCATTTT; CDR3 protein: CASSLGRGSLYSNQPQHF
V gene: TRBV2; clone size: -; J gene: TRBJ2-1; D gene: TRBD2; CDR3 DNA: TGTGCCAAGGGACTAGCGGATCACAATGAGCAGTTCTTC; CDR3 protein: CAKGLADHNEQFF